This TCR beta chain appears in the sequencing data of a study of blood T cells in healthy people across ages. Study-level points and caveats: Per-million-T-cell TCR beta diversity fell roughly linearly with age. In the absence of known donor CMV status, changes in expanded clonotypes were possibly confounded. Aged donors had fewer naive CD4+ cells and lower diversity than long-lived donors.

Comments on this clonotype: Its cognate antigen is unknown.

Trimming left V 3 bases short and J 8 bases short, with 17 bases between. This CDR3 contains 14 residues. CDR1 and CDR2 from the germline V gene are SGHDT and YYEEEE. A sample-barcoded 5' primer and a J-beta primer mix were used in a second PCR of roughly 6 to 11 cycles. Each CDR3 protein is one row after TCRdb ran MiXCR on the 5' RACE reads. The table lists around 1,900,000 distinct CDR3 sequences, approximately 39% of them singletons. The chain recombines TRBV5-6 with TRBJ1-1; no clear D. This TCR was recovered from a human donor in good health. Sequenced material: blood. The CDR3: CASSWGAVLAEAFF. The CDR3 coding sequence is TGTGCCAGCAGCTGGGGAGCCGTTTTGGCGGAAGCTTTCTTT.